This T cell receptor (beta chain) was sequenced during a study of cytomegalovirus exposure and HLA in healthy donors. General study points: A prior analysis recorded that most TCR beta V segments were productive about 87% or about 30% of the time. It was confirmed in vitro that a few of the CMV-associated chains were specific for CMV antigens.

Regarding this clone: Its cognate antigen is unknown.

The CDR3 runs to 17 residues. A multiplex PCR was run with 60 Vbeta primers and 13 Jbeta primers. Original handling: Roughly 10 million shared chains were among the about 80 million unique TCR beta chains that a later analysis counted. Produced via immunoSEQ multiplex PCR; TCRdb's table is partial and in-frame only. From that table come the V and J calls and clone size; the DNA was used to work out D and trimming. The sample lists tens of thousands of clones, approximately 92% seen once, with about 12% in the top ten. This receptor was identified in a woman aged 30 to 39 in good health and CMV-seropositive. The sequenced sample consisted of PBMCs. The chain uses TRBV21-1 and TRBJ1-1. TRBV21-1 is a recognized pseudogene. CDR3 bases: TGTGCCAGCAGCATCCCCTGGGAGGGTCCCCGAAACACTGAAGCTTTCTTT. Its protein product is CASSIPWEGPRNTEAFF.